Shown below are 13 T cell receptor beta chains from a single sample sequenced in a study of OX40 agonist ivuxolimab in advanced cancers. Profiling relied on immunoSEQ multiplex PCR, and the TCRdb table lists in-frame clones only, not all of them. The table shows some 10,000 clones, with 66% occurring only once. The specimen was CD4+ or CD8+ T cells sorted from blood, collected in a trial of the OX40 agonist ivuxolimab. Receptors were obtained from an adult with an advanced solid tumor such as melanoma, head and neck, liver or kidney cancer.

The CDR3 loop reads CASCSQSNQPQHF. The CDR3 DNA follows: TGTGCCAGCTGCAGTCAGAGCAATCAGCCCCAGCATTTT. V is TRBV6-5 and J is TRBJ1-5; D uncertain. V was pared by 8 bases and J by 1 base, with 9 bases between. The CDR3 loop spans 13 amino acids. Germline V gene sequence: CDR1 MNHEY, CDR2 SVGAGI.

This sequence joins TRBV28 and TRBJ2-3, with 10 bases aligning to TRBD2. The J segment lost 1 base and the V segment lost 3 bases, leaving 7 bases of the junction unmatched. The germline V gene has CDR1 MDHEN and CDR2 SYDVKM. This CDR3 region has 17 residues. This CDR3 reads CASSFGTSALGTDTQYF. The CDR3 bases are TGTGCCAGCAGTTTCGGGACTAGCGCGCTCGGCACAGATACGCAGTATTTT.

The chain has TRBV2 and TRBJ2-5, with D perhaps TRBD2 (5 bases). The germline V gene has CDR1 SNHLY and CDR2 FYNNEI. The CDR3 contains 14 residues. The V gene lost 7 bases and the J gene lost 2 bases, with 14 bases spanning the gap. DNA for the CDR3: TGTGCCAGCAACCGAGGGATTACGCAAGAGACCCAGTACTTC. This sequence encodes CASNRGITQETQYF. Together with reference TRBV2 and TRBJ2-5, the CDR3 gives the full variable domain: EPEVTQTPSHQVTQMGQEVILRCVPISNHLYFYWYRQILGQKVEFLVSFYNNEISEKSEIFDDQFSVERPDGSNFTLKIRSTKLEDSAMYFCASNRGITQETQYFGPGTRLLVL.

This sequence joins TRBV9 and TRBJ2-7, with D unresolved. The CDR3 contains 16 residues. Germline V gene sequence: CDR1 SGDLS, CDR2 YYNGEE. V lost 1 base to trimming and J lost 3 bases, with 17 bases between them. The CDR3 spells CASSVNPARLVYEQYF. In nucleotides, the CDR3 is TGTGCCAGCAGCGTAAACCCAGCCCGATTGGTCTACGAGCAGTACTTC.

The J gene is TRBJ2-3, the V gene TRBV7-9, with D unclear. CDR1 and CDR2 from the germline V gene are SEHNR and FQNEAQ (reference sequence). The CDR3 has 13 amino acids. Trimming removed 5 bases from V and 0 bases from J, with 6 bases in between. The CDR3 protein is CASSPPSTDTQYF. Written as DNA, the CDR3 is TGTGCCAGCAGCCCACCTAGCACAGATACGCAGTATTTT.

By proportion, this clone is large (0.1 to 1%). This chain uses TRBV28 with TRBJ1-1; a weak D match, TRBD1 (6 bases). The CDR3 length is 15 residues. Germline V gives CDR1 MDHEN, CDR2 SYDVKM. V lost 1 base to trimming and J lost 1 base, with 10 bases between them. Here the CDR3 DNA reads TGTGCCAGCAGTTTATTTCTGGGGGCGAACACTGAAGCTTTCTTT. This gives the protein CASSLFLGANTEAFF.

The V call is TRBV27, the J call TRBJ2-2, with 9 bases that match TRBD2. Germline V gene data show CDR1 as MNHEY and CDR2 as SMNVEV (reference sequence). Losses at the gene ends were 0 bases for V and 5 bases for J; bases not matched to a gene: 7. This CDR3 is built from 17 residues. CDR3 protein: CASSLSGWTSETGELFF. Written as DNA, the CDR3 is TGTGCCAGCAGTTTATCGGGGTGGACTAGCGAAACCGGGGAGCTGTTTTTT.

This clone was found a few times. This chain joins TRBV9 and TRBJ2-5, with 11 bases identical to TRBD2. Germline V gives CDR1 SGDLS, CDR2 YYNGEE. The CDR3 has 15 residues. Unmatched junction bases numbered 3, after V lost 3 bases and J lost 2 bases. This CDR3 is CASSAGLAEQETQYF. The CDR3 DNA follows: TGTGCCAGCAGCGCGGGACTAGCGGAGCAAGAGACCCAGTACTTC. The entire variable domain, with the rest obtained from reference TRBV9 and TRBJ2-5, is as follows: DSGVTQTPKHLITATGQRVTLRCSPRSGDLSVYWYQQSLDQGLQFLIQYYNGEERAKGNILERFSAQQFPDLHSELNLSSLELGDSALYFCASSAGLAEQETQYFGPGTRLLVL.

This clone came up once. The J gene is TRBJ2-3, the V gene TRBV6-4; weak D call: TRBD2 (6 bases). The CDR3 length is 14 residues. The V gene lost 4 bases and the J gene lost 0 bases, with 8 bases spanning the gap. Germline-derived CDR1 and CDR2 are MRHNA and SNTAGT. CDR3 bases: TGTGCCAGCAGTGCCGGGACTAGCACAGATACGCAGTATTTT. The encoded protein is CASSAGTSTDTQYF.

The chain links TRBV9 to TRBJ2-3; possible D gene TRBD2, 5 bases. The CDR3 is 13 amino acids. Trimming took 4 bases from V and 5 from J, leaving 11 bases between them. Germline CDR1 reads SGDLS; CDR2 reads YYNGEE. The CDR3 region has the DNA TGTGCCAGCAGCTTGGTGAGCGGAGATACGCAGTATTTT. This translates into CASSLVSGDTQYF.

This clone was counted only a few times. The chain links TRBV5-1 to TRBJ1-2, with TRBD1 matching over 10 bases. This CDR3 region has 16 residues. Germline loops: CDR1 SGHRS, CDR2 YFSETQ. Germline trimming cut 3 bases from V and 3 bases from J; bases unmatched to any gene: 8. The CDR3 region has the DNA TGCGCCAGCAGCTGGGGACAGGGGCCAGGCGACTATGGCTACACCTTC. Translated: CASSWGQGPGDYGYTF.

The J gene is TRBJ2-1, the V gene TRBV9; 7 bases are shared with TRBD2. Germline CDR1 reads SGDLS; CDR2 reads YYNGEE. J lost 8 bases, V lost 0 bases, and 5 bases had no gene match. There are 14 residues in the CDR3. Here the CDR3 DNA reads TGTGCCAGCAGCGTAGTAGCGGGTATTGATGAGCAGTTCTTC. It translates to CASSVVAGIDEQFF.

The gene calls are TRBV4-2 and TRBJ1-2; TRBD1 aligns across 7 bases. From germline, CDR1 is LGHNA and CDR2 YNFKEQ. CDR3 length: 16 residues. The junction had 12 bases not matched to a gene; V was cut back by 4 bases and J by 4 bases. The CDR3 is CASSPIEGAGTYGYTF. The CDR3 DNA sequence: TGTGCCAGCAGCCCTATAGAGGGGGCAGGGACCTATGGCTACACCTTC.